Reported below is one TCR beta chain. Cohorts were determined from participant-reported clinical history. Two negative PCRs, clearance, or symptom resolution were required of recovered Cohort 3 donors. This record belongs to a study of blood T cell repertoires in COVID-19. The CDR3 extends over 15 amino acids. V was pared by 3 bases and J by 2 bases, with 11 bases between. Germline values: CDR1 MNHEY, CDR2 SMNVEV (reference sequence). Sequencing was performed with immunoSEQ multiplex PCR; in TCRdb, only in-frame clones are kept and a portion is missing. The table lists 230,000 or so clones, about 88% of them singletons, with under 3% in the top ten.

Sample: PBMCs or T cells enriched from blood (not recorded which). The receptor was isolated from a woman aged 30 to 39 who had recovered from COVID-19. V usage is TRBV27 and J usage is TRBJ2-1, with a possible D match to TRBD1 (6 bases). This CDR3 reads CASSFRDKPYNEQFF. The CDR3 DNA sequence: TGTGCCAGCAGTTTCAGGGACAAGCCCTACAATGAGCAGTTCTTC.